The 26 T cell receptor beta chains presented below share a single source sample, sequenced in a study of cytotoxic CD8 clonotypes in ibrutinib-treated CLL. TCRdb keeps only in-frame clones here, not all; method: immunoSEQ multiplex PCR. Of tens of thousands of clones listed, just over 85% are singletons. Sequencing used PBMCs, obtained before ibrutinib treatment. The receptors originated from a human donor with chronic lymphocytic leukemia.

The sample holds one count of this clone. This rearrangement joins TRBV4-2 to TRBJ1-4; the D gene is possibly TRBD1 (5 bases). The CDR3 length is 16 residues. In germline, CDR1 is LGHNA, CDR2 YNFKEQ. V lost 0 bases and J 4 bases, leaving 12 bases between the germline ends. The CDR3 region is CASSQDKTAFNEKLFF. The CDR3 region has the DNA TGTGCCAGCAGCCAAGATAAGACAGCCTTTAATGAAAAACTGTTTTTT.

This chain links TRBV4-1 with TRBJ1-2; TRBD1 aligns across 9 bases. In germline, CDR1 is MGHRA, CDR2 YSYEKL. The V and J ends lost 3 bases and 4 bases, in that order; junction bases with no gene match: 24. The CDR3 contains 21 residues. The chain's CDR3 is CASSHDTPRRTGDLATYGYTF. The CDR3 bases are TGCGCCAGCAGCCACGACACCCCACGGAGGACAGGGGACTTGGCTACCTATGGCTACACCTTC.

The V gene is TRBV7-2, the J gene TRBJ2-7, with 8 bases that match TRBD1. The CDR3 is made up of 19 amino acids. Germline lookup yields CDR1 SGHTA and CDR2 FQGNSA. The ends lost 0 bases at V and 3 bases at J; junction bases unmatched: 16. The CDR3 DNA is TGTGCCAGCAGCTTAGCGCAGGGGGCATGGGACGCCTCTCACTACGAGCAGTACTTC. Translating gives CASSLAQGAWDASHYEQYF.

The chain links TRBV6-1 to TRBJ1-2; D perhaps matches TRBD1 (5 bases). CDR1 is MNHNS and CDR2 is SASEGT in the germline V gene. V gave up 11 bases and J gave up 1 base, with 11 bases separating them. This CDR3 contains 12 residues. CDR3 sequence reads: CAVPGRNYGYTF. CDR3 DNA sequence: TGTGCCGTGCCGGGACGTAACTATGGCTACACCTTC.

The V gene is TRBV6-5, the J gene TRBJ1-2; 8 bases map to TRBD1. The CDR3 is made up of 13 amino acids. CDR1 MNHEY and CDR2 SVGAGI come from the germline V gene. V lost 5 bases, J lost 2 bases, and 1 base stayed unmatched. CDR3: CASSRQGNYGYTF. The CDR3 region has the DNA TGTGCCAGCAGTAGACAGGGGAACTATGGCTACACCTTC.

J is TRBJ2-1 and V is TRBV9; TRBD2 matches at 7 bases. Germline V gene sequence: CDR1 SGDLS, CDR2 YYNGEE. V was pared by 4 bases and J by 3 bases, with 13 bases of the junction left unmatched. This CDR3 spans 17 amino acids. In nucleotides, the CDR3 is TGTGCCAGCAGCTCAAGGGAGGGCGGGAGACGCTACAATGAGCAGTTCTTC. It encodes CASSSREGGRRYNEQFF.

V and J are TRBV19 and TRBJ1-5, with D perhaps matching TRBD1 (5 bases). The V gene's germline CDR1 is LNHDA and CDR2 SQIVND (reference sequence). V was shortened by 5 bases and J by 4 bases, with 15 bases between the two germline ends. This CDR3 spans 15 amino acids. The CDR3 loop reads CASSLWDGGNQPQHF. The CDR3 DNA reads TGTGCCAGTAGTCTTTGGGACGGAGGTAATCAGCCCCAGCATTTT.

The chain has TRBV7-3 and TRBJ2-2; D is unclear. The V gene lost 5 bases and the J gene lost 0 bases, with 7 bases spanning the gap. This CDR3 spans 14 amino acids. Germline values: CDR1 SGHTA, CDR2 FQGTGA. The DNA of the CDR3 is TGTGCCAGCAGCAAGACCGCGAACACCGGGGAGCTGTTTTTT. Amino acid sequence: CASSKTANTGELFF.

The count of this clone is one. The chain is built from TRBV6-4 and TRBJ1-1, with TRBD1 as a possible D gene (6 bases). This CDR3 is built from 13 residues. V was shortened by 5 bases and J by 5 bases, with 12 bases between the two germline ends. Germline-derived CDR1 and CDR2 are MRHNA and SNTAGT. CDR3 coding DNA: TGTGCCAGCAGTCCCGAGGGGGGGACTGAAGCTTTCTTT. Translating gives CASSPEGGTEAFF.

This rearrangement joins TRBV7-2 to TRBJ1-2; possible D gene TRBD1, 6 bases. Germline CDR1 is SGHTA and CDR2 is FQGNSA. The CDR3 is 14 amino acids. The V end lost 4 bases, the J end lost 10 bases, and 19 bases lay between the germline ends. The CDR3 sequence: CASSSATGPTVYTF. The CDR3 DNA reads TGTGCCAGCAGCTCCGCGACAGGACCGACTGTCTACACCTTC. Variable domain in full (rest from reference TRBV7-2 and TRBJ1-2): GAGVSQSPSNKVTEKGKDVELRCDPISGHTALYWYRQSLGQGLEFLIYFQGNSAPDKSGLPSDRFSAERTGGSVSTLTIQRTQQEDSAVYLCASSSATGPTVYTFGSGTRLTVV.

The chain recombines TRBV15 with TRBJ2-7; perhaps TRBD2 as D (5 bases). Germline CDR1 and CDR2: LNHNV and YYDKDF (reference sequence). The CDR3 is made up of 12 amino acids. V gave up 6 bases and J gave up 6 bases, with 12 bases separating them. The CDR3 DNA is TGTGCCACCAGGAACGGGGATGGCGAGCAGTACTTC. It is translated as CATRNGDGEQYF.

This rearrangement joins TRBV5-1 to TRBJ2-3; D might be TRBD1 (5 bases). Germline V gene sequence: CDR1 SGHRS, CDR2 YFSETQ. Trimming pared 4 bases from V and 0 bases from J, leaving 9 bases between. The CDR3 spans 14 residues. CDR3 sequence: CASSPPGSTDTQYF. CDR3 sequence (DNA): TGCGCCAGCAGCCCCCCAGGGAGCACAGATACGCAGTATTTT.

The chain employs TRBV5-1 and TRBJ2-3; 7 bases are shared with TRBD1. The V segment lost 3 bases and the J segment 3 bases; nucleotides outside the gene matches: 13. The CDR3 is made up of 17 amino acids. In germline, CDR1 is SGHRS, CDR2 YFSETQ. The CDR3 nucleotides read TGCGCCAGCAGCTCGGTTGACAGGGTTTCTTATACAGATACGCAGTATTTT. As protein: CASSSVDRVSYTDTQYF.

This CDR3 reads CASSILAGIYNEQFF. DNA for the CDR3: TGTGCCAGTAGTATACTGGCGGGGATCTACAATGAGCAGTTCTTC. The V call is TRBV19, the J call TRBJ2-1; D might be TRBD2 (6 bases). V was trimmed by 2 bases and J by 3 bases, leaving 11 bases between them. Germline V gene data show CDR1 as LNHDA and CDR2 as SQIVND (reference sequence). This CDR3 has 15 amino acids.

V is TRBV19 and J is TRBJ1-5, with D uncertain. In germline, CDR1 is LNHDA, CDR2 SQIVND (reference sequence). V gave up 7 bases and J gave up 0 bases, with 13 bases separating them. There are 15 residues in the CDR3. DNA of the CDR3: TGTGCCAGTACCCCGGCGGAGGTTAGCAATCAGCCCCAGCATTTT. It encodes CASTPAEVSNQPQHF.

The chain has TRBV2 and TRBJ2-7; a possible D gene is TRBD2 (6 bases). V gave up 0 bases and J gave up 3 bases, with 15 bases separating them. Germline CDR1 is SNHLY and CDR2 is FYNNEI. CDR3 length equals 16 residues. The CDR3 DNA reads TGTGCCAGCAGTGAAGCTTTGCGGGGTATCCTCTACGAGCAGTACTTC. This codes for CASSEALRGILYEQYF.

The chain recombines TRBV5-1 with TRBJ2-7, with a possible D match to TRBD1 (6 bases). V was pared by 0 bases and J by 0 bases, with 13 bases between. Germline CDR1 SGHRS, CDR2 YFSETQ. This CDR3 has 16 residues. CDR3 DNA sequence: TGCGCCAGCAGCTTGGGGTTAGACAGGAGCTCCTACGAGCAGTACTTC. Translating gives CASSLGLDRSSYEQYF. The variable domain in full, with the rest retrieved from reference TRBV5-1 and TRBJ2-7, is KAGVTQTPRYLIKTRGQQVTLSCSPISGHRSVSWYQQTPGQGLQFLFEYFSETQRNKGNFPGRFSGRQFSNSRSEMNVSTLELGDSALYLCASSLGLDRSSYEQYFGPGTRLTVT.

The CDR3 DNA reads TGTGCCAGCAGTCCAGACGGGGGAAACTCCTACGAGCAGTACTTC. Its protein is CASSPDGGNSYEQYF. This sequence joins TRBV9 and TRBJ2-7; possibly TRBD2 for D (6 bases). Trimming removed 5 bases at V and 0 bases at J, with 15 bases between. This CDR3 comprises 15 residues. Per germline, CDR1 SGDLS and CDR2 YYNGEE.

The V call is TRBV27, the J call TRBJ2-7; D is uncertain. The V and J ends lost 0 bases and 1 base respectively, with 10 bases between them. The CDR3 is 15 residues long. Germline V gene sequence: CDR1 MNHEY, CDR2 SMNVEV (reference sequence). CDR3 sequence: CASSLSGGISYEQYF. CDR3 DNA sequence: TGTGCCAGCAGTTTATCAGGTGGAATTTCCTACGAGCAGTACTTC.

The chain has TRBV28 and TRBJ2-7; D unclear. This CDR3 is 12 amino acids long. In germline, CDR1 is MDHEN, CDR2 SYDVKM. V was pared by 6 bases and J by 6 bases, with 12 bases between. CDR3 sequence reads: CASSTRPAEQYF. CDR3 nucleotide sequence: TGTGCCAGCAGCACTCGACCCGCCGAGCAGTACTTC.

The gene calls are TRBV6-5 and TRBJ2-1; D is tentatively TRBD1 or TRBD2 (6 bases each). Germline CDR1 reads MNHEY; CDR2 reads SVGAGI. The V end lost 6 bases, the J end lost 1 base, and 10 bases lay between the germline ends. The CDR3 covers 14 residues. CDR3 nucleotide sequence: TGTGCCAGCAGCTTAGGGGGGTCCTACAATGAGCAGTTCTTC. This sequence encodes CASSLGGSYNEQFF.

The chain employs TRBV6-1 and TRBJ2-1, with TRBD2 identical over 11 bases. The J segment lost 5 bases and the V segment lost 5 bases, leaving 5 bases of the junction unmatched. Germline V CDR1 and CDR2: MNHNS, SASEGT. The CDR3 is 15 amino acids. The chain's CDR3 is CASSPLAGVNNEQFF. In nucleotides, the CDR3 is TGTGCCAGCAGTCCACTAGCGGGAGTCAACAATGAGCAGTTCTTC.

Remarks on this clone: Germline is not matched at one junction end, which may reflect a read error. The genes are TRBV18 and TRBJ1-5; possible D gene TRBD1, 6 bases. The CDR3 extends over 15 amino acids. CDR1 KGHSH and CDR2 LQKENI come from the germline V gene. The CDR3 reads CASSAPGQRNQPQHF. The CDR3 bases are TGTGCCAGCTCAGCACCCGGACAGCGCAATCAGCCCCAGCATTTT.

V usage is TRBV6-5 and J usage is TRBJ2-7; 11 nucleotides align to TRBD2. Trimming removed 5 bases from V and 2 bases from J; junction bases left unmatched: 2. CDR1 is MNHEY and CDR2 is SVGAGI in the germline V gene. CDR3 length: 14 amino acids. CDR3 sequence (DNA): TGTGCCAGCAGTAAGACTAGCGGGGCCTACGAGCAGTACTTC. Translation gives CASSKTSGAYEQYF.

The chain recombines TRBV30 with TRBJ2-2, with D perhaps matching TRBD1 or TRBD2 (5 bases each). This CDR3 has 16 amino acids. CDR1 and CDR2 from the germline V gene are GTSNPN and SVGIG (reference sequence). V shed 2 bases and J shed 1 base, with 14 bases lying between them. The CDR3 loop reads CAWSRVRGRNTGELFF. The CDR3 coding sequence is TGTGCCTGGAGTCGAGTTCGGGGACGGAACACCGGGGAGCTGTTTTTT.

The chain is built from TRBV27 and TRBJ1-2, with D uncertain. The V gene's germline CDR1 is MNHEY and CDR2 SMNVEV (reference sequence). CDR3 length: 13 residues. V was shortened by 9 bases and J by 2 bases, with 13 bases between the two germline ends. The CDR3 loop reads CASGRNPNYGYTF. The CDR3 region has the DNA TGTGCCAGTGGTCGTAACCCCAACTATGGCTACACCTTC.